This TCR beta chain was captured in a study of blood T cell repertoires in COVID-19. On the study more broadly: Some COVID-19 samples were acute and others convalescent; all came from the United States, Italy and Spain.

Trimming shortened V by 5 bases and J by 7 bases, and 12 bases separated the two germline ends. The CDR3 runs to 12 residues. Germline V CDR1 and CDR2: MNHEY, SVGAGI. Study processing details: Quantification of nucleated cells was approximated via reference gene primer amplification. TCRdb's table, derived via immunoSEQ multiplex PCR, lists solely in-frame clones and lacks some. V and J calls and clone size are given by that table; D and trimming were obtained from the DNA. The table records about 63,000 clones, around 84% of them present only once. The source of this sequence is a human donor in a cohort sampled during active COVID-19. The sample comprised peripheral blood. The chain links TRBV6-5 to TRBJ2-7; D is perhaps TRBD2 (5 bases). CDR3 loop: CASSLFGEEQYF. In nucleotides, the CDR3 is TGTGCCAGCAGTCTATTCGGGGAGGAGCAGTACTTC.